This TCR beta chain was recorded in a study of CD8 T cells in Susac syndrome. The TEMRA cells underwent FACS enrichment, while the CD8+ and CD4+ T cells underwent negative isolation. V gave up 0 bases and J gave up 5 bases, with 10 bases separating them. The CDR3 extends over 14 amino acids. The V gene's germline CDR1 is LGHDT and CDR2 YNNKEL (reference sequence). With random hexamers, reverse transcription was performed on 0.5 to 1 ug of RNA. Amplification of TCR beta CDR3 used immunoSEQ multiplex PCR across 54 Vbeta and 13 Jbeta. TCRdb passed the immunoSEQ multiplex PCR reads through MiXCR, listing each CDR3 protein once. The repertoire holds around 160,000 distinct CDR3 sequences, with about 94% as singletons.

V and J are TRBV3-1 and TRBJ2-5; D is possibly TRBD1 (5 bases). This TCR derives from a human donor in good health. Sequenced: CD4+ T cells from PBMCs. The CDR3 is CASSQEKGRETQYF. CDR3 sequence (DNA): TGTGCCAGCAGCCAAGAAAAGGGGCGGGAGACCCAGTACTTC.